This T cell receptor (beta chain) derives from a study of CD8+ T cells in alopecia areata. Across the whole study: Treated patients were given oral tofacitinib, which was dosed at 5 to 10 mg twice daily. Percent affected scalp area, the SALT score, rated treated patients' severity. Study-level results: Sequencing of scalp samples also includes resident alphabeta T cells from normal skin.

Treatment given: oral pan-JAK inhibitor, 5-10 mg twice daily. cDNA serving as the sequencing template came from extracted, reverse transcribed RNA. Generated by immunoSEQ multiplex PCR, the TCRdb table keeps only in-frame clones and is missing some. Of some 95,000 clones detected, about 40% appear once; the ten largest clones hold less than 20%. Regarding this clone: What it binds is not known.

The TCR comes from a human donor with alopecia areata. Sample: CD8+ T cells sorted from blood, taken at week 24, from a patient treated with tofacitinib.

DNA of the CDR3: TGTGCCAGCAGCTCAGGGGGCTCTCAGCCCCAGCATTTT. Translating it yields CASSSGGSQPQHF. The chain combines TRBV28 with TRBJ1-5; TRBD1 matches 8 bases. The CDR3 has 13 residues. CDR1 and CDR2 from the germline V gene are MDHEN and SYDVKM. V lost 6 bases, J lost 6 bases, and 4 bases stayed unmatched.